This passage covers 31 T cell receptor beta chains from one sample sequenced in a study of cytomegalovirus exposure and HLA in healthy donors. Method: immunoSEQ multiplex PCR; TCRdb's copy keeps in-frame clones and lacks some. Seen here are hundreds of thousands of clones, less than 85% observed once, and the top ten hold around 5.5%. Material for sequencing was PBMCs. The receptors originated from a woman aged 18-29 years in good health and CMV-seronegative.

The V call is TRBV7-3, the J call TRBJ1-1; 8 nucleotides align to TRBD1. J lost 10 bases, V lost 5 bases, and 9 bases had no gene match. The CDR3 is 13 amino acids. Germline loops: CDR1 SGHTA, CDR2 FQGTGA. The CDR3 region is CASSLGQGGLAFF. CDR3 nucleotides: TGTGCCAGCAGCCTCGGACAGGGAGGATTAGCTTTCTTT.

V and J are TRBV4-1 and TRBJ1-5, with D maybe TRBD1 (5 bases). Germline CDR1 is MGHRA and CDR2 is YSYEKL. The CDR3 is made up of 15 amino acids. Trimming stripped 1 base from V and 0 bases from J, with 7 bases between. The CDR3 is CASSQGDLSNQPQHF. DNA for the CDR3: TGCGCCAGCAGCCAAGGGGACCTTAGCAATCAGCCCCAGCATTTT.

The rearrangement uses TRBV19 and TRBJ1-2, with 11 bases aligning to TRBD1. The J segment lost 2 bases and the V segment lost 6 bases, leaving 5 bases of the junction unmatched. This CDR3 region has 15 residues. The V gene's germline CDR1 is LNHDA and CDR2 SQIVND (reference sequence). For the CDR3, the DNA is TGTGCCAGTAGCTGGGGGACAGGGGGGAACTATGGCTACACCTTC. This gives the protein CASSWGTGGNYGYTF.

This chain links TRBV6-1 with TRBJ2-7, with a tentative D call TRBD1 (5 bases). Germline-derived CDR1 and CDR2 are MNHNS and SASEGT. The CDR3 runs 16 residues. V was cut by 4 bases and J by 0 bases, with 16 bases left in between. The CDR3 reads CASSGLRQSSSYEQYF. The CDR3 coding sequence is TGTGCCAGCAGTGGCCTCCGACAGTCTAGCTCCTACGAGCAGTACTTC.

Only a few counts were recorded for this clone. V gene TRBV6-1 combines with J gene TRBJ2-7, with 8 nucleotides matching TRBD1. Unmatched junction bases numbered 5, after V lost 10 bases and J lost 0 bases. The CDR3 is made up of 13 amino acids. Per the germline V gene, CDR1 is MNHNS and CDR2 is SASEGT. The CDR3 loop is CATRTGSSYEQYF. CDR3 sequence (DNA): TGTGCCACAAGGACAGGGAGCTCCTACGAGCAGTACTTC.

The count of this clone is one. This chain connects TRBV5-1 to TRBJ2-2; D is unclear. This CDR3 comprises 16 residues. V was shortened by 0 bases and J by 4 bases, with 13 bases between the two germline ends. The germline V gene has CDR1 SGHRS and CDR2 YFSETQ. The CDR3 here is CASSLEIAYGTGELFF. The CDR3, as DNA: TGCGCCAGCAGCTTGGAAATAGCTTACGGCACCGGGGAGCTGTTTTTT.

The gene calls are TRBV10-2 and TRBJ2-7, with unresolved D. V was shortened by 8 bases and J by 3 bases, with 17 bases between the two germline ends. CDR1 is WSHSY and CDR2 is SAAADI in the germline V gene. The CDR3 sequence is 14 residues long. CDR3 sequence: CASSYQPPNYEQYF. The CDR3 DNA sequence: TGCGCCAGCTCCTACCAGCCACCTAACTACGAGCAGTACTTC.

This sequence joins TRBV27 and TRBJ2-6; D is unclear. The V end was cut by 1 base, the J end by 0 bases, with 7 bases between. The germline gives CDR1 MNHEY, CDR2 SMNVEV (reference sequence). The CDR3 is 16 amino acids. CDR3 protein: CASSLYRDSGANVLTF. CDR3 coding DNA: TGTGCCAGCAGTTTATACAGAGACTCTGGGGCCAACGTCCTGACTTTC.

As DNA, the CDR3 is TGTGCCAGCAGCCCTCGACTTTCCTACGAGCAGTACTTC. Amino acid sequence: CASSPRLSYEQYF. This chain joins TRBV5-6 and TRBJ2-7, with D unclear. Trimming took 4 bases from V and 1 from J, leaving 9 bases between them. CDR3 length equals 13 residues. Looked up from germline, CDR1 is SGHDT and CDR2 is YYEEEE.

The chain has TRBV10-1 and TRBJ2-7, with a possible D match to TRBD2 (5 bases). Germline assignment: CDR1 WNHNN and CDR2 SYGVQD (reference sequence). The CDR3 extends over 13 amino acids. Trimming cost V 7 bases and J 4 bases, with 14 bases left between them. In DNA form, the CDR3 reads TGCGCCAGCAATCGGGGAGTAGGTTACGAGCAGTACTTC. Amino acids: CASNRGVGYEQYF.

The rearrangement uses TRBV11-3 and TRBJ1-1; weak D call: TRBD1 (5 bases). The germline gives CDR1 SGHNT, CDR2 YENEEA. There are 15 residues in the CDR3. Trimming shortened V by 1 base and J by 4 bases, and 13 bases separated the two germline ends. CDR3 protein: CASSLGVGVGTEAFF. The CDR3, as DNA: TGTGCCAGCAGCTTAGGTGTAGGGGTAGGCACTGAAGCTTTCTTT.

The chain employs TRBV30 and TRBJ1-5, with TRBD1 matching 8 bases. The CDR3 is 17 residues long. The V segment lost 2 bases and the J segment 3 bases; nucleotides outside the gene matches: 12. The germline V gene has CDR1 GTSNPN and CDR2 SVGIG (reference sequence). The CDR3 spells CAWSTRTGTLPNQPQHF. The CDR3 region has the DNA TGTGCCTGGAGTACTCGGACAGGGACCCTCCCCAATCAGCCCCAGCATTTT.

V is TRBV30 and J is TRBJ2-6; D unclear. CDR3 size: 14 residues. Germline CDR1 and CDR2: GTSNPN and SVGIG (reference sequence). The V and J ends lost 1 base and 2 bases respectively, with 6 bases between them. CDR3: CAWSARAGANVLTF. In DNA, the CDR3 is TGTGCCTGGAGTGCCCGGGCTGGGGCCAACGTCCTGACTTTC. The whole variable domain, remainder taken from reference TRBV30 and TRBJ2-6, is SQTIHQWPATLVQPVGSPLSLECTVEGTSNPNLYWYRQAAGRGLQLLFYSVGIGQISSEVPQNLSASRPQDRQFILSSKKLLLSDSGFYLCAWSARAGANVLTFGAGSRLTVL.

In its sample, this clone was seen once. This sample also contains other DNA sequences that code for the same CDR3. The CDR3, as DNA: TGTGCCAGCAGTGACGGCGGGACAGGGAACAATGAGCAGTTCTTC. This sequence encodes CASSDGGTGNNEQFF. The V and J genes are TRBV2 and TRBJ2-1; 9 nucleotides align to TRBD1. Germline loops: CDR1 SNHLY, CDR2 FYNNEI. With 3 bases clipped from V and 5 bases from J, the junction kept 5 bases outside the gene matches. CDR3 size: 15 residues.

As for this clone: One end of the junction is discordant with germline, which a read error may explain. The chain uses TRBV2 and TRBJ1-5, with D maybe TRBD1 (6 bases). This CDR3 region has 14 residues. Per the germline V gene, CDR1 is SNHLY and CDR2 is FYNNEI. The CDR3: CASSEVDRNQPQHF. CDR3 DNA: TGTGCCAGCAGCGAAGTCGACAGGAATCAGCCCCAGCATTTT.

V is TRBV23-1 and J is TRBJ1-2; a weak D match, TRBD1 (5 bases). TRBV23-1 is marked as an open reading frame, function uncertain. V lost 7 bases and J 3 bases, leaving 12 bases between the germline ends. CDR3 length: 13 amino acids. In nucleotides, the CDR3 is TGCGCCAGCAATCCAAGGACACACTATGGCTACACCTTC. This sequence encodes CASNPRTHYGYTF.

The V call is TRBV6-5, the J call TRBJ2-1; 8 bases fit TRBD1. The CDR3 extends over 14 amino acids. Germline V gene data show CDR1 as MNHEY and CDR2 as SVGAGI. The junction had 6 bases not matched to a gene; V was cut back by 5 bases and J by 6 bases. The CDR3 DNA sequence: TGTGCCAGCAGTCCCCGGGACAGGTTCAATGAGCAGTTCTTC. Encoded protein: CASSPRDRFNEQFF.

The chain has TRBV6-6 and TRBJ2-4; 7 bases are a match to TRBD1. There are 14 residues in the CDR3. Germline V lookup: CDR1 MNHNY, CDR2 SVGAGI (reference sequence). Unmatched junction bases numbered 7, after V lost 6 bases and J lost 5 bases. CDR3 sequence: CASSSDRAQNIQYF. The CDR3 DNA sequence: TGTGCCAGCAGCTCCGACAGGGCCCAAAACATTCAGTACTTC.

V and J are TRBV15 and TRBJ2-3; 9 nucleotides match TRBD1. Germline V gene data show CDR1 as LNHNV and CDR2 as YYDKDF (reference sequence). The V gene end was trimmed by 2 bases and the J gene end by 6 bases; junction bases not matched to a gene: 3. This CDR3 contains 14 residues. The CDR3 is CATSRKQGADTQYF. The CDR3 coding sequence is TGTGCCACCAGCAGAAAACAGGGGGCTGATACGCAGTATTTT.

DNA of the CDR3: TGTGCAAGTCGCTTAGCGAGGACTAGCCCGAATGAGCAGTTCTTC. This encodes CASRLARTSPNEQFF. The chain couples TRBV12-2 to TRBJ2-1; the table's D gene call, TRBD2, was not cross checked with the DNA. TRBV12-2 constitutes a pseudogene. The CDR3 sequence is 15 residues long.

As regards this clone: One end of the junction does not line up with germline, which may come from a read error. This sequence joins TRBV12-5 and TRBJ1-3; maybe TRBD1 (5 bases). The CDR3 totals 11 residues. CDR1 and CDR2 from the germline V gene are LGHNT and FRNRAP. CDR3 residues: CASGLYQDIGF. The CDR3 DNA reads TGTGCTAGTGGTTTATATCAGGACATCGGCTTT. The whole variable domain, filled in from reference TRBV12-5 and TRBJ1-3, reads DARVTQTPRHKVTEMGQEVTMRCQPILGHNTVFWYRQTMMQGLELLAYFRNRAPLDDSGMPKDRFSAEMPDATLATLKIQPSEPRDSAVYFCASGLYQDIGFGEGSWLTVV.

The CDR3 here is CASSFDRANYGYTF. CDR3 DNA: TGCGCCAGCAGCTTTGACAGGGCTAACTATGGCTACACCTTC. The J gene is TRBJ1-2, the V gene TRBV5-1, with TRBD1 matching 7 bases. The CDR3 consists of 14 residues. CDR1 SGHRS and CDR2 YFSETQ come from the germline V gene. Unmatched junction bases numbered 1, after V lost 2 bases and J lost 0 bases.

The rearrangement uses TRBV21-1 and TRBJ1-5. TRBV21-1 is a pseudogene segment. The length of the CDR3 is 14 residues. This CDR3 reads CASPPGPRNQPQHF. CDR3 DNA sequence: TGTGCCAGCCCTCCGGGGCCCCGAAATCAGCCCCAGCATTTT.

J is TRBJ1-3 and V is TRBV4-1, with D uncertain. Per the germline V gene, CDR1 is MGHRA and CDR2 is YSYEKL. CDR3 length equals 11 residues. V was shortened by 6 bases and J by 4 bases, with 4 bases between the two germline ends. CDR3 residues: CASRYGNTIYF. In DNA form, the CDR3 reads TGCGCCAGCAGGTACGGAAACACCATATATTTT.

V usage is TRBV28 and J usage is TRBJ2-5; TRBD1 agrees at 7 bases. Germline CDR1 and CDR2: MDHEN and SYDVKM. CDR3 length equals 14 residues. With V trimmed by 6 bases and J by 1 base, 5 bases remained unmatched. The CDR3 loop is CASSMDRRQETQYF. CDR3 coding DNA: TGTGCCAGCAGCATGGACAGGCGCCAAGAGACCCAGTACTTC.

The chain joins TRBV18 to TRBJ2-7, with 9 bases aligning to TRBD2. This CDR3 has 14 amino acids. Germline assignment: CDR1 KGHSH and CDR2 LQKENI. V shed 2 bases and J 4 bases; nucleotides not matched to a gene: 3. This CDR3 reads CASSPSLAGYEQYF. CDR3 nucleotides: TGTGCCAGCTCACCATCGCTAGCGGGATACGAGCAGTACTTC.

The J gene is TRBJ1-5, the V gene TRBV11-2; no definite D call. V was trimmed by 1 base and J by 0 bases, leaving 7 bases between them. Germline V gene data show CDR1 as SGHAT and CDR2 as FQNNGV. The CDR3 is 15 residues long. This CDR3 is CASSLGTVSNQPQHF. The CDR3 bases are TGTGCCAGCAGCTTAGGTACGGTTAGCAATCAGCCCCAGCATTTT.

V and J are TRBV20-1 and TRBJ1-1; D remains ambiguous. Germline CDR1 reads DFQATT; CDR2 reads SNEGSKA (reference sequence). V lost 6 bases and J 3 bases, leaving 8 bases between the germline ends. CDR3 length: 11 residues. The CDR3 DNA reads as TGCAGTGCCCAAACTCACACTGAAGCTTTCTTT. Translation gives CSAQTHTEAFF.

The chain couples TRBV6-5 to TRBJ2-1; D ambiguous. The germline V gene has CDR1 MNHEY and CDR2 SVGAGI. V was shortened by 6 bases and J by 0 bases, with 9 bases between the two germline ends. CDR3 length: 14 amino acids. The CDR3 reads CASSPSSSYNEQFF. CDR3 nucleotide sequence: TGTGCCAGCAGCCCATCTAGCTCCTACAATGAGCAGTTCTTC.

The CDR3 reads CASRFPGQKNYGYTF. The CDR3 DNA sequence: TGTGCAAGTCGCTTCCCGGGCCAGAAAAACTATGGCTACACCTTC. The chain is built from TRBV12-2 and TRBJ1-2. TRBV12-2 is noted as a pseudogene. This CDR3 has 15 residues.

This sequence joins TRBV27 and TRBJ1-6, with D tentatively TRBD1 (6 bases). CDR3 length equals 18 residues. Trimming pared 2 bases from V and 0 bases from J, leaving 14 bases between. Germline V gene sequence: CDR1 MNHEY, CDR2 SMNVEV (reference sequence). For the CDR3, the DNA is TGTGCCAGCAGTTTAAGGGGGACTGCGGGCTCCTATAATTCACCCCTCCACTTT. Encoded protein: CASSLRGTAGSYNSPLHF.